This T cell receptor (beta chain) originates from a study of regulatory T cells in long-lasting Graves disease. As for the study in general: Over 5 years of antithyroid drugs with positive TSH receptor antibodies was taken to mean persistent Graves' disease.

The study, taken as a whole, reports: Graves' patients with persistent disease showed TCR diversity lower than patients newly diagnosed. The study found TRBV28, TRBJ1-2 and TRBJ2-5 favored in persistent disease.

Sequencing libraries for TCR beta were prepared with iRepertoire HTBI primers and Arm-PCR of CDR3 regions. TCRdb redid the calling of the multiplex PCR reads with MiXCR, one entry per CDR3 protein. The sample lists roughly 500,000 distinct CDR3 sequences; around 20% were seen once. This CDR3 comprises 11 residues. The V gene lost 3 bases and the J gene lost 14 bases, with 16 bases spanning the gap. Germline V gene lookup returns CDR1 SQVTM and CDR2 ANQGSEA. In regard to this clonotype: Its target is unknown.

As to time point: persistent/refractory GD, antithyroid drugs over 5 years with positive TRAb. PBMCs provided the RNA from which the TCR library was made. A peripheral blood sample, roughly 8.7 milliliters in volume, was drawn into EDTA tubes. The sequencing here drew on peripheral blood mononuclear cells (PBMCs), taken when the disease was refractory, from a patient treated with antithyroid drugs. The receptor was derived from a female donor with Graves disease. This rearrangement joins TRBV29-1 to TRBJ1-2; no clear D gene. The CDR3 sequence is CSVDGPGSSTF. The CDR3 nucleotides read TGCAGCGTTGATGGTCCGGGGTCGAGTACCTTC.